This T cell receptor (beta chain) appears in the sequencing data of a study of control samples from healthy donors and cancer patients. Trimming stripped 2 bases from V and 5 bases from J, with 9 bases between. This CDR3 has 13 residues. CDR1 is MDHEN, CDR2 SYDVKM, per germline. Only in-frame clones appear in the TCRdb table, and some are missing; sequencing was by immunoSEQ multiplex PCR. Found here are some 51,000 clones, approximately 86% of them singletons; the top ten hold 3.5% to 4.5%. This clonotype originated in a man aged 45 to 65 in good health. The chain uses TRBV28 and TRBJ2-5; no firm D call. Input material: blood. The CDR3: CASSLIEGETQYF. In DNA, the CDR3 is TGTGCCAGCAGTTTAATCGAAGGGGAGACCCAGTACTTC.